These 24 T cell receptor beta chains were sequenced from one sample in a study of molecular identifiers for immune sequencing clone quantification. TCRdb redid the calling of the PCR reads with MiXCR, one entry per CDR3 protein. The table lists approximately 550,000 distinct CDR3 sequences, 20% to 25% of them singletons. Specimen: naive CD8+ T cells from blood, with Jurkat cell RNA spiked in. Noted subset: FACS-sorted CD8+CD4-CCR7+CD45RA+ naive T cells. These receptors all stem from a human donor in good health. Some libraries in this study had Jurkat cell RNA spiked in.

This clonotype occurred a few times. This chain connects TRBV14 to TRBJ2-5, with a weak D call TRBD1 (7 bases). This CDR3 comprises 12 residues. In germline, CDR1 is SGHDN, CDR2 FVKESK. The CDR3 nucleotides are TGTGGCAGGGGCAGGGGGGAAGAGACCCAGTACTTC. This encodes CGRGRGEETQYF.

This clonotype showed up many times. The chain carries TRBV2 and TRBJ1-2; 7 bases agree with TRBD1. V was pared by 1 base and J by 4 bases, with 3 bases of the junction left unmatched. The CDR3 extends over 14 amino acids. Looked up from germline, CDR1 is SNHLY and CDR2 is FYNNEI. The CDR3 sequence is CASSEGQGGYGYTF. The CDR3 DNA sequence: TGTGCCAGCAGTGAAGGGCAGGGGGGCTATGGCTACACCTTC.

The sample holds a few counts of this clonotype. The gene calls are TRBV10-1 and TRBJ2-3, with TRBD1 identical over 7 bases. The trim removed 1 base at V and 0 bases at J, leaving 1 base unmatched. This CDR3 comprises 15 residues. CDR1 is WNHNN and CDR2 is SYGVQD in the germline V gene (reference sequence). CDR3 amino acids: CASSEYRGSTDTQYF. The CDR3, as DNA: TGCGCCAGCAGTGAGTACAGGGGAAGCACAGATACGCAGTATTTT.

The chain joins TRBV30 to TRBJ1-5; D not resolved. Germline V gives CDR1 GTSNPN, CDR2 SVGIG (reference sequence). The CDR3 has 13 amino acids. The germline V and J ends were trimmed by 1 base and 7 bases, with 11 bases remaining between them. CDR3 sequence (DNA): TGTGCCTGGAGTGACCCTTTTGGACAGCCCCAGCATTTT. Translated: CAWSDPFGQPQHF.

This clonotype appeared many times. CDR3 bases: TGCAGCGTTGAAGATCTCAGCCCGAACACTGAAGCTTTCTTT. This sequence encodes CSVEDLSPNTEAFF. The gene calls are TRBV29-1 and TRBJ1-1; D unresolved. The CDR3 spans 14 residues. With 0 bases removed from V and 1 base from J, the gap between germline ends came to 9 bases. Germline assignment: CDR1 SQVTM and CDR2 ANQGSEA.

The chain couples TRBV11-2 to TRBJ1-4; D is ambiguous. V shed 11 bases and J shed 4 bases, with 11 bases lying between them. CDR3 length equals 12 residues. The germline CDR1 and CDR2 sequences are SGHAT and FQNNGV. The CDR3 sequence is CAGRGINEKLFF. The CDR3 DNA follows: TGTGCCGGCCGCGGGATTAATGAAAAACTGTTTTTT. The full variable domain, with the rest looked up from reference TRBV11-2 and TRBJ1-4, is EAGVAQSPRYKIIEKRQSVAFWCNPISGHATLYWYQQILGQGPKLLIQFQNNGVVDDSQLPKDRFSAERLKGVDSTLKIQPAKLEDSAVYLCAGRGINEKLFFGSGTQLSVL.

A few counts support this clonotype. V is TRBV4-3 and J is TRBJ1-1; the D gene is possibly TRBD1 (6 bases). There are 16 residues in the CDR3. The germline V gene encodes CDR1 LGHNA and CDR2 YSLEER. V shed 1 base and J shed 5 bases, with 17 bases lying between them. The CDR3 here is CASSQARGGVITEAFF. The CDR3 coding sequence is TGCGCCAGCAGCCAAGCCCGAGGGGGTGTAATAACTGAAGCTTTCTTT.

The chain has TRBV27 and TRBJ2-7; D ambiguous. Germline values: CDR1 MNHEY, CDR2 SMNVEV (reference sequence). This CDR3 region has 13 residues. V was clipped by 0 bases and J by 4 bases, with 7 bases between them. The CDR3 spells CASSLSVGYEQYF. In DNA form, the CDR3 reads TGTGCCAGCAGTTTATCGGTCGGGTACGAGCAGTACTTC.

This clonotype was seen repeatedly, ten times or more. The V gene is TRBV11-2, the J gene TRBJ2-3; D is unresolved. Germline V gives CDR1 SGHAT, CDR2 FQNNGV. This CDR3 spans 11 amino acids. V dropped 4 bases and J dropped 5 bases, with 4 bases sitting between them. The CDR3 sequence: CASSSLDTQYF. The CDR3 DNA reads TGTGCCAGCAGCTCCCTAGATACGCAGTATTTT.

The gene calls are TRBV24-1 and TRBJ2-3; perhaps TRBD2 as D (6 bases). V shed 8 bases and J shed 4 bases, with 15 bases lying between them. The CDR3 loop spans 14 amino acids. Per germline, CDR1 KGHDR and CDR2 SFDVKD. DNA for the CDR3: TGTGCCACCACCGCTCCTAGCGACCCAGATACGCAGTATTTT. It translates to CATTAPSDPDTQYF.

The rearrangement joins TRBV28 to TRBJ2-1; 9 bases agree with TRBD2. Germline CDR1 and CDR2: MDHEN and SYDVKM. The CDR3 is made up of 17 amino acids. J gave up 4 bases and V 3 bases, and 10 bases lay outside the gene matches. This chain's CDR3 is CASSLRGGLAGYNEQFF. CDR3 nucleotides: TGTGCCAGCAGTTTGCGGGGGGGGCTAGCGGGGTACAATGAGCAGTTCTTC.

The chain is built from TRBV7-9 and TRBJ1-1; D is perhaps TRBD1 (5 bases). Per the germline V gene, CDR1 is SEHNR and CDR2 is FQNEAQ (reference sequence). Trimming left V 5 bases short and J 3 bases short, with 16 bases between. This CDR3 spans 15 amino acids. This CDR3 reads CASSLGRGEDTEAFF. DNA for the CDR3: TGTGCCAGCAGCCTTGGGAGGGGCGAGGACACTGAAGCTTTCTTT. Drawing the rest from reference TRBV7-9 and TRBJ1-1, the complete variable domain is DTGVSQNPRHKITKRGQNVTFRCDPISEHNRLYWYRQTLGQGPEFLTYFQNEAQLEKSRLLSDRFSAERPKGSFSTLEIQRTEQGDSAMYLCASSLGRGEDTEAFFGQGTRLTVV.

The chain couples TRBV20-1 to TRBJ2-4; the D is unclear. Germline V gene lookup returns CDR1 DFQATT and CDR2 SNEGSKA (reference sequence). V lost 1 base and J 8 bases, leaving 9 bases between the germline ends. The CDR3 runs to 12 residues. CDR3 in amino acids: CSARGAGDIQYF. For the CDR3, the DNA is TGCAGTGCTAGAGGGGCCGGAGACATTCAGTACTTC.

The V call is TRBV5-1, the J call TRBJ2-3; a possible D gene is TRBD1 (5 bases). The J call may be incorrect, as the DNA end agrees better with TRBJ1-5. The CDR3 has 20 amino acids. Germline-derived CDR1 and CDR2 are SGHRS and YFSETQ. CDR3 residues: CASRPGLAGGLRGSTDTQHF. The CDR3 DNA is TGCGCCAGCAGACCGGGACTAGCGGGAGGGCTGAGAGGGAGCACAGATACGCAGCATTTT.

This chain connects TRBV5-1 to TRBJ1-5, with unresolved D. This CDR3 is built from 14 residues. Deletions cut 0 bases from V and 6 bases from J, with 10 bases between. From germline, CDR1 is SGHRS and CDR2 YFSETQ. CDR3: CASSLDFGVQPQHF. The CDR3 coding sequence is TGCGCCAGCAGCTTGGATTTCGGTGTTCAGCCCCAGCATTTT.

The V and J genes are TRBV5-4 and TRBJ2-7; the D is unclear. The CDR3 is 13 amino acids. The V gene lost 4 bases and the J gene lost 3 bases, with 11 bases spanning the gap. Germline V gene sequence: CDR1 SGHNT, CDR2 YYREEE (reference sequence). CDR3 amino acids: CASSDHSNYEQYF. DNA of the CDR3: TGTGCCAGCAGCGACCACTCCAACTACGAGCAGTACTTC.

The chain combines TRBV12-3 or TRBV12-4 with TRBJ2-2; D is unresolved. V gave up 5 bases and J gave up 5 bases, with 9 bases separating them. The CDR3 loop spans 13 amino acids. The CDR3 sequence is CASSLSTTGELFF. The CDR3 coding sequence is TGTGCCAGCAGTCTTTCAACGACCGGGGAGCTGTTTTTT.

This clonotype was seen only a few times. V gene TRBV5-6 combines with J gene TRBJ2-7, with D uncertain. The CDR3 runs 14 residues. Trimming left V 4 bases short and J 9 bases short, with 20 bases between. Germline V gene lookup returns CDR1 SGHDT and CDR2 YYEEEE. CDR3: CASSPDGILRAQYF. The CDR3 DNA reads as TGTGCCAGCAGCCCCGACGGTATCCTACGAGCGCAGTACTTC.

This clonotype was counted at least ten times. The V and J genes are TRBV20-1 and TRBJ2-3; D call uncertain. The CDR3 is 13 amino acids. CDR1 and CDR2 from the germline V gene are DFQATT and SNEGSKA (reference sequence). The CDR3 here is CSTTPPSTDTQYF. In DNA, the CDR3 is TGCAGCACGACTCCTCCTTCCACAGATACGCAGTATTTT.

This clonotype was counted at least ten times. This chain links TRBV6-1 with TRBJ1-1; 7 nucleotides agree with TRBD1. CDR3 length: 13 amino acids. Germline V gives CDR1 MNHNS, CDR2 SASEGT. V dropped 5 bases and J dropped 6; count of bases not matched to a gene: 6. The CDR3 sequence is CASSSTGAAEAFF. Here the CDR3 DNA reads TGTGCCAGCAGTTCTACAGGGGCTGCTGAAGCTTTCTTT.

The J gene is TRBJ2-3, the V gene TRBV6-1; 10 bases are shared with TRBD1. The CDR3 has 15 residues. Germline loops: CDR1 MNHNS, CDR2 SASEGT. CDR3 nucleotides: TGTGCTATCTCGGGGGGGACAGGGGAGGCAGATACGCAGTATTTT. This sequence encodes CAISGGTGEADTQYF.

Of note for this clonotype: A single base separates this from a much larger clone, so it may be a read error. The gene calls are TRBV29-1 and TRBJ1-4; D uncertain. The CDR3 covers 14 residues. Germline V CDR1 and CDR2: SQVTM, ANQGSEA. This chain's CDR3 is CSVPSGQFGEKLSF. The CDR3 region has the DNA TGCAGCGTTCCAAGCGGGCAGTTTGGAGAAAAACTGTCTTTT.

A note on this clonotype: This clone may be a read error of a much larger clone one base away. V and J are TRBV15 and TRBJ2-3, with unresolved D. V dropped 4 bases and J dropped 6 bases, with 11 bases sitting between them. CDR3 length: 13 residues. Germline lookup yields CDR1 LNHNV and CDR2 YYDKDF (reference sequence). CDR3 nucleotides: TGTGCCACCAGCATCCCCCGCCCCGATACGCAGTATTTT. Protein: CATSIPRPDTQYF.

This clonotype was seen many times. This rearrangement joins TRBV27 to TRBJ2-7; no definite D call. The germline CDR1 and CDR2 sequences are MNHEY and SMNVEV (reference sequence). The V gene lost 8 bases and the J gene lost 1 base, with 9 bases spanning the gap. The CDR3 is 12 amino acids. The CDR3 protein is CASGYSSYEQYF. CDR3 nucleotide sequence: TGTGCCAGCGGCTACAGTTCCTACGAGCAGTACTTC.